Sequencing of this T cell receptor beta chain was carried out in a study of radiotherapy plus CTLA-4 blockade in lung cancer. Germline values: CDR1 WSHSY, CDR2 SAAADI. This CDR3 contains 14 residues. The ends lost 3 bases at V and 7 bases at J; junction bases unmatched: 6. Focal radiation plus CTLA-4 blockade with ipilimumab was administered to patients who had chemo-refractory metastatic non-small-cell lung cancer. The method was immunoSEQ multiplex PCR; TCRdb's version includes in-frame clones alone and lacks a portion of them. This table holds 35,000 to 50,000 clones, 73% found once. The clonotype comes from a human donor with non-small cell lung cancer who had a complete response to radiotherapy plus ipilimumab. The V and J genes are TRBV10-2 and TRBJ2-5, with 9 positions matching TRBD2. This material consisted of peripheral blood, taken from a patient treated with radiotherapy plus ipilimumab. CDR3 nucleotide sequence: TGCGCCAGCAGTGACACAGGCGGGGGGGGGACCCAGTACTTC. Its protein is CASSDTGGGGTQYF.